Below, 32 T cell receptor beta chains from the same sample are listed, as sequenced in a study of control samples from healthy donors and cancer patients. The assay was immunoSEQ multiplex PCR, and TCRdb's table has in-frame clones only and misses some. The sample lists some 70,000 clones, 83% occurring once. Material for sequencing was blood. Source of these receptors: a man between 60 and 75 years old in good health.

This rearrangement joins TRBV19 to TRBJ1-1; D gene uncertain. Trimming pared 5 bases from V and 1 base from J, leaving 8 bases between. The CDR3 has 13 amino acids. Germline loops: CDR1 LNHDA, CDR2 SQIVND (reference sequence). CDR3 coding DNA: TGTGCCAGTAGTTCTCACACGAACACTGAAGCTTTCTTT. It translates to CASSSHTNTEAFF.

The V call is TRBV7-6, the J call TRBJ2-3, with 9 bases fitting TRBD2. Germline loops: CDR1 SGHVS, CDR2 FNYEAQ. With 6 bases clipped from V and 4 bases from J, the junction kept 2 bases outside the gene matches. The CDR3 has 13 amino acids. The CDR3 DNA sequence: TGTGCCAGCAGGGCGGGAGGGTCAGATACGCAGTATTTT. Its translation is CASRAGGSDTQYF.

The chain joins TRBV4-2 to TRBJ2-5; D is ambiguous. The V gene's germline CDR1 is LGHNA and CDR2 YNFKEQ. This CDR3 comprises 16 residues. Between the trimmed V and J ends, which lost 0 bases and 4 bases, there was a span of 15 bases. The CDR3 nucleotides are TGTGCCAGCAGCCAAGAGAGTAGTCGGAGAACAGAGACCCAGTACTTC. It specifies CASSQESSRRTETQYF.

This chain connects TRBV4-1 to TRBJ2-5; TRBD1 aligns across 11 bases. The CDR3 loop spans 15 amino acids. The ends lost 3 bases at V and 2 bases at J; junction bases unmatched: 2. Germline CDR1 is MGHRA and CDR2 is YSYEKL. In DNA form, the CDR3 reads TGCGCCAGCAGCCAGGGGACAGGGGGACAAGAGACCCAGTACTTC. Translating gives CASSQGTGGQETQYF.

In its sample, this clone was seen a few times. The rearrangement joins TRBV27 to TRBJ2-1; 8 positions match TRBD2. The CDR3 runs 17 residues. V trimming: 1 base; J trimming: 1 base; junction bases outside the gene matches: 6. Germline V gene sequence: CDR1 MNHEY, CDR2 SMNVEV (reference sequence). The CDR3 spells CASSLYFGGRSYNEQFF. Here the CDR3 DNA reads TGTGCCAGCAGTTTATACTTTGGCGGGAGGTCCTACAATGAGCAGTTCTTC.

The rearrangement joins TRBV3-1 (or the pseudogene TRBV3-2) to TRBJ2-7; possibly TRBD2 for D (6 bases). The ends were cut back, 4 bases at V and 4 bases at J, with 8 bases in the middle. The CDR3 has 12 residues. In germline, CDR1 is LGHDT, CDR2 YNNKEL (reference sequence). The CDR3 sequence: CASSPAGYEQYF. As DNA, the CDR3 is TGTGCCAGCAGCCCGGCGGGGTACGAGCAGTACTTC.

This clone was seen just once. V is TRBV5-1 and J is TRBJ2-2; either TRBD1 or TRBD2 may supply D (6 bases each). CDR1 and CDR2 (germline): SGHRS, YFSETQ. CDR3 length: 16 residues. V lost 1 base and J lost 1, with 11 bases in between. As DNA, the CDR3 is TGCGCCAGCAGCTTGCCGGGGGCGGGGAACACCGGGGAGCTGTTTTTT. This codes for CASSLPGAGNTGELFF.

The chain is built from TRBV29-1 and TRBJ1-1; D is unclear. Germline V gene sequence: CDR1 SQVTM, CDR2 ANQGSEA. Trimming stripped 4 bases from V and 1 base from J, with 13 bases between. The CDR3 runs 14 residues. DNA for the CDR3: TGCAGCGTTGGAGCGGGAGAGACGAACACTGAAGCTTTCTTT. Translated: CSVGAGETNTEAFF. The full variable domain, with the rest looked up from reference TRBV29-1 and TRBJ1-1, is SAVISQKPSRDICQRGTSLTIQCQVDSQVTMMFWYRQQPGQSLTLIATANQGSEATYESGFVIDKFPISRPNLTFSTLTVSNMSPEDSSIYLCSVGAGETNTEAFFGQGTRLTVV.

The V call is TRBV5-1, the J call TRBJ2-3, with D perhaps matching TRBD1 (7 bases). The CDR3 totals 17 residues. Germline assignment: CDR1 SGHRS and CDR2 YFSETQ. Trimming pared 3 bases from V and 0 bases from J, leaving 17 bases between. The CDR3 loop is CASSSQGGESSTDTQYF. The CDR3 DNA reads TGCGCCAGCAGCTCCCAGGGGGGTGAATCTAGCACAGATACGCAGTATTTT.

This chain joins TRBV5-8 and TRBJ1-1, with a possible D match to TRBD1 (6 bases). Deletions cut 2 bases from V and 3 bases from J, with 14 bases between. CDR3 length: 15 residues. Germline assignment: CDR1 SGHTS and CDR2 YDEGEE. CDR3 amino acids: CASSLAQGGDTEAFF. The CDR3 bases are TGTGCCAGCAGCTTAGCACAGGGAGGCGACACTGAAGCTTTCTTT.

The V call is TRBV2, the J call TRBJ2-5; D is perhaps TRBD2 (6 bases). The CDR3 extends over 14 amino acids. The germline V gene has CDR1 SNHLY and CDR2 FYNNEI. V lost 6 bases and J 4 bases, leaving 15 bases between the germline ends. The CDR3 is CASRVRWRGETQYF. DNA of the CDR3: TGTGCCAGCAGGGTCCGGTGGAGGGGAGAGACCCAGTACTTC.

This chain connects TRBV7-2 to TRBJ1-5; D gene ambiguous. Germline V CDR1 and CDR2: SGHTA, FQGNSA. The ends were cut back, 3 bases at V and 4 bases at J, with 7 bases in the middle. This CDR3 contains 13 residues. CDR3 sequence (DNA): TGTGCCAGCAGCTTCTGGGAAAATCAGCCCCAGCATTTT. As protein: CASSFWENQPQHF.

V gene TRBV21-1 combines with J gene TRBJ2-3; no check of the table's D call, TRBD2, against the DNA was made. TRBV21-1 corresponds to a pseudogene. The CDR3 totals 19 residues. CDR3 protein: CASSRPGLALLRGTDTQYF. The CDR3 DNA is TGTGCCAGCAGCAGACCGGGACTAGCGTTACTCCGGGGCACAGATACGCAGTATTTT.

The rearrangement links TRBV7-9 to TRBJ2-1; D is undetermined. Trimming cost V 1 base and J 9 bases, with 19 bases left between them. The CDR3 contains 16 residues. Looked up from germline, CDR1 is SEHNR and CDR2 is FQNEAQ (reference sequence). CDR3 coding DNA: TGTGCCAGCAGCTTAGTCCCCACGATTGAGCGCGGTGAGCAGTTCTTC. Residues: CASSLVPTIERGEQFF. Full variable domain (rest looked up from reference TRBV7-9 and TRBJ2-1): DTGVSQNPRHKITKRGQNVTFRCDPISEHNRLYWYRQTLGQGPEFLTYFQNEAQLEKSRLLSDRFSAERPKGSFSTLEIQRTEQGDSAMYLCASSLVPTIERGEQFFGPGTRLTVL.

The chain links TRBV5-1 to TRBJ2-7, with 7 bases lining up with TRBD2. From germline, CDR1 is SGHRS and CDR2 YFSETQ. J was trimmed by 7 bases and V by 0 bases; bases with no gene match: 10. The length of the CDR3 is 15 residues. The chain's CDR3 is CASSLAASGTGEQYF. In DNA form, the CDR3 reads TGCGCCAGCAGCTTGGCGGCTAGCGGTACCGGGGAGCAGTACTTC.

The V call is TRBV7-2, the J call TRBJ2-1, with 10 bases lining up with TRBD1. This CDR3 is 15 amino acids long. The V gene end was trimmed by 5 bases and the J gene end by 6 bases; junction bases not matched to a gene: 7. Germline V gene data show CDR1 as SGHTA and CDR2 as FQGNSA. DNA of the CDR3: TGTGCCAGCAGCCCCCGACAGGGGGCGGCCAATGAGCAGTTCTTC. Residues: CASSPRQGAANEQFF. Filled out from reference TRBV7-2 and TRBJ2-1, the complete variable domain reads GAGVSQSPSNKVTEKGKDVELRCDPISGHTALYWYRQSLGQGLEFLIYFQGNSAPDKSGLPSDRFSAERTGGSVSTLTIQRTQQEDSAVYLCASSPRQGAANEQFFGPGTRLTVL.

The chain employs TRBV12-3 or TRBV12-4 and TRBJ2-1, with D perhaps TRBD1 (6 bases). V was shortened by 5 bases and J by 12 bases, with 11 bases between the two germline ends. The CDR3 spans 11 residues. The CDR3 is CASSQGLSQFF. The CDR3 coding sequence is TGTGCCAGCAGTCAGGGGTTATCGCAGTTCTTC.

This chain links TRBV7-2 with TRBJ1-2, with unresolved D. Germline V gives CDR1 SGHTA, CDR2 FQGNSA. This CDR3 comprises 14 residues. V lost 3 bases and J lost 9, with 17 bases in between. CDR3 bases: TGTGCCAGCAGCTTCGGAGACGGAACATATAGCTACACCTTC. Encoded protein: CASSFGDGTYSYTF.

The chain combines TRBV11-3 with TRBJ1-6; possibly TRBD1 for D (5 bases). The V and J ends lost 5 bases and 5 bases respectively, with 7 bases between them. The V gene's germline CDR1 is SGHNT and CDR2 YENEEA. The CDR3 spans 13 residues. The CDR3 DNA is TGTGCCAGCAGCCAGGGTGATAATTCACCCCTCCACTTT. Its protein is CASSQGDNSPLHF.

This chain joins TRBV24-1 and TRBJ2-1, with 12 positions matching TRBD2. The CDR3 extends over 15 amino acids. From germline, CDR1 is KGHDR and CDR2 SFDVKD. V trimming: 1 base; J trimming: 10 bases; junction bases outside the gene matches: 4. As DNA, the CDR3 is TGTGCCACCAGTGATTTCTCCCTAGCGGGAGGGGAGCAGTTCTTC. This gives the protein CATSDFSLAGGEQFF.

A few counts support this clone. V and J are TRBV5-1 and TRBJ2-1; 11 nucleotides line up with TRBD2. V trimming: 1 base; J trimming: 5 bases; junction bases outside the gene matches: 2. The CDR3 has 15 residues. Germline assignment: CDR1 SGHRS and CDR2 YFSETQ. The CDR3 here is CASSLTSGSNNEQFF. The CDR3 DNA reads TGCGCCAGCAGCTTGACTAGCGGGAGCAACAATGAGCAGTTCTTC.

V is TRBV29-1 and J is TRBJ1-1; 9 bases align to TRBD1. The CDR3 extends over 14 amino acids. Per the germline V gene, CDR1 is SQVTM and CDR2 is ANQGSEA. V shed 4 bases and J 4 bases; nucleotides not matched to a gene: 7. CDR3 in DNA: TGCAGCGTTGTCCCACAGGGGGCCCGCACTGAAGCTTTCTTT. It translates to CSVVPQGARTEAFF. Full variable domain (outside the CDR3, taken from reference TRBV29-1 and TRBJ1-1): SAVISQKPSRDICQRGTSLTIQCQVDSQVTMMFWYRQQPGQSLTLIATANQGSEATYESGFVIDKFPISRPNLTFSTLTVSNMSPEDSSIYLCSVVPQGARTEAFFGQGTRLTVV.

The chain is built from TRBV30 and TRBJ2-5, with D unresolved. V was shortened by 0 bases and J by 0 bases, with 5 bases between the two germline ends. CDR1 is GTSNPN and CDR2 is SVGIG in the germline V gene (reference sequence). This CDR3 comprises 13 residues. The CDR3 is CAWSVAYQETQYF. CDR3 in DNA: TGTGCCTGGAGTGTAGCGTACCAAGAGACCCAGTACTTC.

J is TRBJ2-7 and V is TRBV12-3 or TRBV12-4, with TRBD2 matching 7 bases. The V segment lost 1 base and the J segment 6 bases; nucleotides outside the gene matches: 3. There are 13 residues in the CDR3. In DNA, the CDR3 is TGTGCCAGCAGTTTAGGTAGCGGGTCCGAGCAGTACTTC. Protein sequence: CASSLGSGSEQYF.

This chain joins TRBV7-9 and TRBJ1-6; TRBD1 agrees at 7 bases. The CDR3 is made up of 14 amino acids. The junction had 1 base not matched to a gene; V was cut back by 4 bases and J by 4 bases. Germline V lookup: CDR1 SEHNR, CDR2 FQNEAQ (reference sequence). The CDR3 DNA sequence: TGTGCCAGCAGCTCACAGGGGTATAATTCACCCCTCCACTTT. It encodes CASSSQGYNSPLHF.

This clone was seen a single time. J is TRBJ2-1 and V is TRBV4-2, with 13 bases lining up with TRBD2. The CDR3 sequence is 17 residues long. With 7 bases clipped from V and 1 base from J, the junction kept 7 bases outside the gene matches. Germline loops: CDR1 LGHNA, CDR2 YNFKEQ. The CDR3 loop is CASNEGLAGISYNEQFF. The CDR3 bases are TGTGCCAGCAACGAGGGACTAGCGGGGATTTCCTACAATGAGCAGTTCTTC.

The chain has TRBV7-2 and TRBJ1-6; tentative D call: TRBD1 (6 bases). Trimming removed 2 bases at V and 13 bases at J, with 18 bases between. The germline V gene encodes CDR1 SGHTA and CDR2 FQGNSA. This CDR3 is 15 amino acids long. CDR3 coding DNA: TGTGCCAGCAGCTTACCCACAGGGTCAACTTTTCCCCTCCACTTT. Protein: CASSLPTGSTFPLHF.

The V call is TRBV7-2, the J call TRBJ2-1; 7 bases fit TRBD2. This CDR3 has 15 residues. V lost 1 base to trimming and J lost 9 bases; unmatched junction nucleotides: 9. Germline CDR1 and CDR2: SGHTA and FQGNSA. CDR3 DNA sequence: TGTGCCAGCAGCTTAGGGGGAGGGCTACCTGGTGAGCAGTTCTTC. It encodes CASSLGGGLPGEQFF.

The V and J genes are TRBV28 and TRBJ2-6; D is perhaps TRBD2 (6 bases). V was pared by 4 bases and J by 7 bases, with 8 bases between. This CDR3 is 13 amino acids long. Germline V lookup: CDR1 MDHEN, CDR2 SYDVKM. The CDR3 here is CASSYGGANVLTF. In DNA, the CDR3 is TGTGCCAGCAGTTACGGGGGAGCCAACGTCCTGACTTTC.

J is TRBJ1-5 and V is TRBV30; TRBD1 is a possible D gene (6 bases). CDR3 size: 13 residues. Trimming shortened V by 4 bases and J by 3 bases, and 10 bases separated the two germline ends. Germline V gene sequence: CDR1 GTSNPN, CDR2 SVGIG (reference sequence). The CDR3 DNA sequence: TGTGCCTGGAACGGACAGACCAATCAGCCCCAGCATTTT. Translated: CAWNGQTNQPQHF.

This clone has only a few counts. This chain links TRBV3-1 (or the pseudogene TRBV3-2) with TRBJ2-1, with TRBD2 matching 7 bases. Germline CDR1 and CDR2: LGHDT and YNNKEL (reference sequence). CDR3 length: 17 amino acids. The J segment lost 2 bases and the V segment lost 1 base, leaving 8 bases of the junction unmatched. CDR3 sequence (DNA): TGTGCCAGCAGCCAAGGGCAGGCGGGAGTACCCTACAATGAGCAGTTCTTC. It codes for CASSQGQAGVPYNEQFF.

This chain links TRBV4-1 with TRBJ2-3; 14 bases line up with TRBD2. CDR3 length equals 20 residues. CDR1 is MGHRA, CDR2 YSYEKL, per germline. The V gene end was trimmed by 4 bases and the J gene end by 4 bases; junction bases not matched to a gene: 16. The CDR3 sequence: CASSPTPPGLAGELADTQYF. DNA for the CDR3: TGCGCCAGCAGCCCAACGCCCCCGGGACTAGCGGGAGAGCTTGCAGATACGCAGTATTTT.